This entry lists 2 T cell receptor beta chains sequenced from one sample in a study of OX40 agonist ivuxolimab in advanced cancers. Produced via immunoSEQ multiplex PCR; TCRdb's table is partial and in-frame only. The sample contains tens of thousands of clones, roughly 85% of which appear only once. This sample comprised CD4+ or CD8+ T cells sorted from blood, obtained in a trial of the OX40 agonist ivuxolimab. The receptors come from an adult with an advanced solid tumor such as melanoma, head and neck, liver or kidney cancer.

The chain joins TRBV18 to TRBJ2-1; 11 bases agree with TRBD1. The junction had 2 bases not matched to a gene; V was cut back by 2 bases and J by 8 bases. This CDR3 spans 14 amino acids. CDR1 KGHSH and CDR2 LQKENI come from the germline V gene. The CDR3 sequence is CASSPGTGGDEQFF. The CDR3 DNA reads as TGTGCCAGCTCACCAGGGACAGGGGGGGATGAGCAGTTCTTC.

The chain uses TRBV7-7 and TRBJ1-4, with 8 positions matching TRBD1. Germline values: CDR1 SSHAT, CDR2 FNYEAQ (reference sequence). The CDR3 spans 14 residues. The CDR3 DNA reads TGTGCTAGCGGCACAGGGGGAGCTAATGAAAAACTGTTTTTT. Translated, it gives CASGTGGANEKLFF. Full variable domain (remainder filled in from reference TRBV7-7 and TRBJ1-4): GAGVSQSPRYKVTKRGQDVTLRCDPISSHATLYWYQQALGQGPEFLTYFNYEAQPDKSGLPSDRFSAERPEGSISTLTIQRTEQRDSAMYRCASGTGGANEKLFFGSGTQLSVL.